This T cell receptor (beta chain) was recorded in a study of T cell responses to AZD1222 COVID-19 vaccine. Study context: Pooled together were second doses at about 4 or about 12 weeks.

Repertoires were generated with immunoSEQ multiplex PCR, while TCRdb's copy carries only in-frame clones and drops some. The sample includes about 140,000 clones, 70% to 90% of them seen just once. This TCR came from an adult in good health. The sequenced sample was peripheral blood, obtained on day 0 of AZD1222 vaccination.

CDR3 coding DNA: TGTGCCTGGAGTGAAACAAGAGAGACCCAGTACTTC. It translates to CAWSETRETQYF. This chain links TRBV30 with TRBJ2-5; D uncertain. The germline V gene encodes CDR1 GTSNPN and CDR2 SVGIG (reference sequence). This CDR3 region has 12 residues. V was cut by 1 base and J by 4 bases, with 7 bases left in between.